This T cell receptor (beta chain) originates from a study of blood T cell repertoires in COVID-19. Assay used: immunoSEQ multiplex PCR; TCRdb lists only in-frame clones, some missing. The sample shows approximately 450,000 clones, around 89% of them seen only once. V lost 2 bases and J lost 7, with 9 bases in between. CDR3 size: 14 residues. Germline loops: CDR1 MNHEY, CDR2 SVGEGT. The count of this clone is one. V and J are TRBV6-2 or TRBV6-3 and TRBJ1-6; D may be TRBD1 (6 bases). This TCR derives from a woman aged 25 to 39 with acute or convalescent COVID-19. The sample was peripheral blood. This CDR3 reads CASSYNRANSPLHF. CDR3 in DNA: TGTGCCAGCAGTTACAACAGGGCCAATTCACCCCTCCACTTT.